Here is one TCR beta chain with its context. The table came from immunoSEQ multiplex PCR; TCRdb's copy has only in-frame clones and leaves some out. The table records roughly 150,000 clones, about nine tenths of them present only once. Germline V gene data show CDR1 as SGHRS and CDR2 as YFSETQ. V lost 0 bases, J lost 3 bases, and 9 bases stayed unmatched. This CDR3 is built from 16 residues. This sample was taken from a study of control samples from healthy donors and cancer patients. The sequence was collected from a man aged 25-40 years in good health. V is TRBV5-1 and J is TRBJ2-7; the match to TRBD2 covers 7 bases. Sequencing input: blood. The CDR3 spells CASSLAPGLEIYEQYF. CDR3 sequence (DNA): TGCGCCAGCAGCTTGGCCCCCGGACTAGAGATCTACGAGCAGTACTTC.